This is a list of T cell receptor beta chains from one sample in a study of shared clonotypes between healthy human individuals. TCRdb keeps only in-frame clones here, not all; method: immunoSEQ multiplex PCR. The sample has about 480,000 clones; 60% to 80% are singletons. What was sequenced was PBMCs. The source of these receptors is a woman aged 40 to 55 in good health. Some clones in this sample may be carry-over from other donors' samples. Both conserved end residues are part of each CDR3. The order of the fields is clone size, D gene, J gene, V gene, CDR3 DNA, CDR3 protein. D genes are given only for firm matches. A clone size is listed for some rows: how often the clone was seen (once, few, many), or a class if it is expanded.

many,TRBD1,TRBJ1-1,TRBV5-1,TGCGCCAGCAGCCCCGGGACAGGAGGTCGGTCGAACACTGAAGCTTTCTTT,CASSPGTGGRSNTEAFF
-,TRBD1,TRBJ2-5,TRBV19,TGTGCCAGTAGTTCAGGACAGGGGGCATCTCTGGCGTACTTC,CASSSGQGASLAYF
few,-,TRBJ2-1,TRBV7-7,TGTGCTAGCAGCTTAGGGCTGCACAATGAGCAGTTCTTC,CASSLGLHNEQFF
many,-,TRBJ2-1,TRBV7-7,TGTGCTAGCAGCTTAGAGGAAAGCTCCTACAATGAGCAGTTCTTC,CASSLEESSYNEQFF
few,-,TRBJ2-1,TRBV10-3,TGTGCCATCAGTGATTGGGAGCGGATGTACAATGAGCAGTTCTTC,CAISDWERMYNEQFF
-,-,TRBJ1-5,TRBV2,TGTGCCAGCAGTGAAGGGCAGACGCCCCAGCATTTT,CASSEGQTPQHF
once,-,TRBJ2-6,TRBV9,TGTGCCAGCAGCGTAGCTCAGGCCTCTGGGGCCAACGTCCTGACTTTC,CASSVAQASGANVLTF
many,-,TRBJ2-7,TRBV5-1,TGCGCCAGCAGCTTCCCTCCCGGGGGCTCCTACGAGCAGTACTTC,CASSFPPGGSYEQYF
many,-,TRBJ1-2,TRBV30,TGTGCCTGGAACGGCAAAGGTGGCGTAGGGGGCTACACCTTC,CAWNGKGGVGGYTF
-,-,TRBJ2-3,TRBV7-3,TGTGCCAGCAGCCCGGGACTGTACACAGATACGCAGTATTTT,CASSPGLYTDTQYF
-,-,TRBJ2-7,TRBV29-1,TGCAGCGTTGGAGGGTTTAGCTCCTACGAGCAGTACTTC,CSVGGFSSYEQYF
-,TRBD1,TRBJ2-4,TRBV14,TGTGCCAGCGCGCAAACGACAGGGTTGGCCAAAAACATTCAGTACTTC,CASAQTTGLAKNIQYF
-,TRBD2,TRBJ2-1,TRBV7-3,TGTGCCAGCAGCTTAAGTCCGGGCGGGAGGGCCGAGAATGAGCAGTTCTTC,CASSLSPGGRAENEQFF
many,TRBD1,TRBJ1-1,TRBV27,TGTGCCAGCAGTCAACAGGGGCGGACTGAAGCTTTCTTT,CASSQQGRTEAFF
-,-,TRBJ1-1,TRBV2,TGTGCCCGAGCACTTTCTGAGAGGGATCGCACTGAAGCTTTCTTT,CARALSERDRTEAFF
-,TRBD2,TRBJ2-5,TRBV9,TGTGCCAGCAGCGTAGGTTACGGGCGGGAGGGAGAGACCCAGTACTTC,CASSVGYGREGETQYF
-,-,TRBJ2-5,TRBV6-1,TGTGCCAGCAGTGAAGGCAGGGTTCCGGAGACCCAGTACTTC,CASSEGRVPETQYF
few,TRBD2,TRBJ2-5,TRBV9,TGTGCCAGCAGCGGAAATGACGGGAGGGCCTGGGAGACCCAGTACTTC,CASSGNDGRAWETQYF
-,TRBD2,TRBJ2-7,TRBV7-2,TGTGCCAGCAGCTTAAGGGCTAGCGGATACGAGCAGTACTTC,CASSLRASGYEQYF
-,TRBD2,TRBJ2-7,TRBV11-1,TGTGCCAGCAGCTTAATCGGGGGGTACGAGCAGTACTTC,CASSLIGGYEQYF
-,-,TRBJ1-1,TRBV28,TGTGCCAGCAGAAAGACAAGGCAAGGAACTGAAGCTTTCTTT,CASRKTRQGTEAFF
-,-,TRBJ1-4,TRBV9,TGTGCCAGCAGCCGTAGGACCCATGAAAAACTGTTTTTT,CASSRRTHEKLFF
-,-,TRBJ1-4,TRBV11-2,TGTGCCAGCAGCTTAGGACGGATTAATGAAAAACTGTTTTTT,CASSLGRINEKLFF
many,-,TRBJ1-6,TRBV6-5,TGTGCCAGCACCCCCTCCGGCCCAGGCAATTCACCCCTCCACTTT,CASTPSGPGNSPLHF
-,-,TRBJ2-5,TRBV5-4,TGTGCCAGCAGCTTGAGGGGCCTCGAGACCCAGTACTTC,CASSLRGLETQYF
-,TRBD2,TRBJ2-1,TRBV15,TGTGCCACCAGCAGAGATGGCGCTAGCGGCAATGAGCAGTTCTTC,CATSRDGASGNEQFF
once,TRBD1,TRBJ2-5,TRBV11-2,TGTGCCAGCAGCTTAGGACGCGGACAGGGGGAAGAGACCCAGTACTTC,CASSLGRGQGEETQYF
-,-,TRBJ2-5,TRBV28,TGTGCCAGCAGTCCAAGGACGGAGACCCAGTACTTC,CASSPRTETQYF
-,-,TRBJ2-2,TRBV27,TGTGCCAGTACGACGTTGAGGATCGCGAACACCGGGGAGCTGTTTTTT,CASTTLRIANTGELFF
-,TRBD1,TRBJ2-7,TRBV28,TGTGCCAGCAGTTTGGGAACCGGGACAGGGTATCACGAGCAGTACTTC,CASSLGTGTGYHEQYF
-,TRBD1,TRBJ1-2,TRBV9,TGTGCCAGCAGCGTTAGTTTGGTAGGGACAGGGGATGGGGCTAACTATGGCTACACCTTC,CASSVSLVGTGDGANYGYTF
-,-,TRBJ1-6,TRBV19,TGTGCCAGTAGTAATCGGGGTGGTTCACCCCTCCACTTT,CASSNRGGSPLHF
-,TRBD1,TRBJ2-7,TRBV13,TGTGCCAGCAGCTTTGACAGGGAAATCGGCGAGCAGTACTTC,CASSFDREIGEQYF
-,-,TRBJ1-4,TRBV28,TGTGCCAGCAGTCCGACAGGACTTACTAATGAAAAACTGTTTTTT,CASSPTGLTNEKLFF